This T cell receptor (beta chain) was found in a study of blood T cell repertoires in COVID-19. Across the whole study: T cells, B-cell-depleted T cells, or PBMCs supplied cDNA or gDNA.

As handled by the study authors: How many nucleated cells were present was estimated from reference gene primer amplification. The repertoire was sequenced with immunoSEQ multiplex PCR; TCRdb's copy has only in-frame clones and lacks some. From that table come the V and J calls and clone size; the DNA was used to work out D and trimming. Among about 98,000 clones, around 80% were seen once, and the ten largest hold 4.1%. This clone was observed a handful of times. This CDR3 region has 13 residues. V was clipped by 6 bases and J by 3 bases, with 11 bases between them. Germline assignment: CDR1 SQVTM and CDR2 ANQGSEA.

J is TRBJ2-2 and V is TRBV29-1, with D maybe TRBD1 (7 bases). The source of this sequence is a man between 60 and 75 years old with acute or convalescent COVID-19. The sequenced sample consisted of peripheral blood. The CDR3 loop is CSVTGRHTGELFF. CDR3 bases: TGCAGCGTGACAGGGAGGCACACCGGGGAGCTGTTTTTT.